The 19 T cell receptor beta chains reported below all come from one sample, sequenced in a study of T cells in Graves' hyperthyroidism and ophthalmopathy. RNA transcripts served as the template for amplifying TCR beta CDR3 regions. TCR CDR3 underwent first-round RT-PCR with the HTBI primer set. TCRdb reprocessed the multiplex PCR reads with MiXCR, giving one entry per CDR3 protein. The profile shows some 500,000 distinct CDR3 sequences, approximately 15% of them singletons. The sequencing sample was made of blood. Receptors were obtained from a woman under 30 with Graves' hyperthyroidism.

This clonotype was observed a few times. The rearrangement uses TRBV5-1 and TRBJ1-2; 11 positions match TRBD1. The CDR3 is 15 residues long. Germline CDR1 and CDR2: SGHRS and YFSETQ. Unmatched junction bases numbered 4, after V lost 4 bases and J lost 2 bases. The CDR3 is CASSPGQGANYGYTF. In DNA form, the CDR3 reads TGCGCCAGCAGCCCAGGACAGGGGGCAAACTATGGCTACACCTTC. Combining the CDR3 with reference TRBV5-1 and TRBJ1-2 gives the whole variable domain KAGVTQTPRYLIKTRGQQVTLSCSPISGHRSVSWYQQTPGQGLQFLFEYFSETQRNKGNFPGRFSGRQFSNSRSEMNVSTLELGDSALYLCASSPGQGANYGYTFGSGTRLTVV.

This clonotype was detected only a few times. J is TRBJ2-3 and V is TRBV4-1; D not certain. Germline loops: CDR1 MGHRA, CDR2 YSYEKL. CDR3 size: 17 residues. V was clipped by 0 bases and J by 0 bases, with 13 bases between them. The DNA of the CDR3 is TGCGCCAGCAGCCAAGAGAAGCGATGGGGAAGCACAGATACGCAGTATTTT. Protein: CASSQEKRWGSTDTQYF.

This clonotype was seen repeatedly, ten times or more. The J gene is TRBJ1-5, the V gene TRBV27, with 7 positions matching TRBD1. Germline values: CDR1 MNHEY, CDR2 SMNVEV (reference sequence). The CDR3 totals 15 residues. V lost 6 bases and J lost 3; bases outside the gene matches: 8. The CDR3 DNA follows: TGTGCCAGCAGCAATTGGGACAGTGCCAATCAGCCCCAGCATTTT. Translating gives CASSNWDSANQPQHF.

This clonotype was counted many times. The chain recombines TRBV19 with TRBJ1-1; D gene ambiguous. Trimming stripped 7 bases from V and 5 bases from J, with 8 bases between. CDR3 length equals 11 residues. Germline assignment: CDR1 LNHDA and CDR2 SQIVND (reference sequence). This CDR3 reads CASIQDTEAFF. The CDR3 region has the DNA TGTGCCAGTATTCAGGATACTGAAGCTTTCTTT.

This clonotype has a handful of counts. V usage is TRBV7-9 and J usage is TRBJ2-5, with TRBD2 identical over 12 bases. The V and J ends lost 2 bases and 7 bases, in that order; junction bases with no gene match: 5. In germline, CDR1 is SEHNR, CDR2 FQNEAQ (reference sequence). CDR3 length equals 15 residues. Here the CDR3 reads CASSLTLAGGGTQYF. The CDR3 DNA is TGTGCCAGCAGCTTAACACTAGCGGGAGGTGGGACCCAGTACTTC.

This clonotype was counted only a few times. This chain connects TRBV4-2 to TRBJ2-1; TRBD2 matches 10 bases. Looked up from germline, CDR1 is LGHNA and CDR2 is YNFKEQ. J lost 8 bases, V lost 6 bases, and 16 bases had no gene match. The CDR3 is 17 residues long. This CDR3 reads CASRPVHSGRAIHEQFF. As DNA, the CDR3 is TGTGCCAGCAGACCGGTACACAGCGGGAGGGCCATCCATGAGCAGTTCTTC.

This clonotype appeared many times. The chain couples TRBV12-3 or TRBV12-4 to TRBJ2-1; D is unclear. V lost 2 bases and J lost 8, with 16 bases in between. This CDR3 spans 15 amino acids. The CDR3 bases are TGTGCCAGCAGTTTATTAGGCCCGAGTTCCGATGAGCAGTTCTTC. This encodes CASSLLGPSSDEQFF.

Only a few counts were recorded for this clonotype. The rearrangement joins TRBV13 to TRBJ2-7, with D tentatively TRBD2 (7 bases). Germline lookup yields CDR1 PRHDT and CDR2 FYEKMQ (reference sequence). V lost 5 bases to trimming and J lost 3 bases, with 17 bases between them. This CDR3 spans 15 amino acids. The CDR3 sequence: CASSGTTGTNYEQYF. CDR3 nucleotides: TGTGCCAGCAGCGGGACAACCGGGACTAACTACGAGCAGTACTTC. The variable domain in full, completed from reference TRBV13 and TRBJ2-7, reads AAGVIQSPRHLIKEKRETATLKCYPIPRHDTVYWYQQGPGQDPQFLISFYEKMQSDKGSIPDRFSAQQFSDYHSELNMSSLELGDSALYFCASSGTTGTNYEQYFGPGTRLTVT.

Turning to this clonotype: A much larger clone sits a single nucleotide away, making a read error possible. This rearrangement joins TRBV24-1 to TRBJ1-1, with 7 bases fitting TRBD1. Germline CDR1 KGHDR, CDR2 SFDVKD. This CDR3 is 14 amino acids long. CDR3 bases: TGTGCCACCAACCTCTCCCGGGACAGTCATGAAGCTCTCTTT. This gives the protein CATNLSRDSHEALF.

The table lists this clonotype with many counts. J is TRBJ1-5 and V is TRBV2, with TRBD1 matching over 8 bases. CDR1 SNHLY and CDR2 FYNNEI come from the germline V gene. The CDR3 contains 15 residues. V was pared by 5 bases and J by 4 bases, with 7 bases of the junction left unmatched. CDR3 sequence: CASSYTGTGNQPQHF. CDR3 nucleotides: TGTGCCAGCAGTTACACCGGGACAGGTAATCAGCCCCAGCATTTT.

The rearrangement joins TRBV24-1 to TRBJ1-5; tentative D call: TRBD1 (5 bases). Germline V gives CDR1 KGHDR, CDR2 SFDVKD. Trimming pared 3 bases from V and 6 bases from J, leaving 8 bases between. This CDR3 has 13 amino acids. The CDR3 protein is CATSDAQVQPQHF. The CDR3, as DNA: TGTGCCACCAGTGATGCACAGGTTCAGCCCCAGCATTTT.

This clonotype occurred many times. This sequence joins TRBV12-3 or TRBV12-4 and TRBJ1-2, with D tentatively TRBD1 (6 bases). V gave up 7 bases and J gave up 4 bases, with 16 bases separating them. The CDR3 runs 14 residues. This CDR3 is CASTPWRQVYGYTF. The CDR3 DNA reads as TGTGCCAGCACACCTTGGAGACAGGTCTATGGCTACACCTTC.

CDR3 bases: TGTGCCAGTACCACTAGCGGGGGAGCATCGGATACGCAGTATTTT. It specifies CASTTSGGASDTQYF. The V and J genes are TRBV19 and TRBJ2-3, with 11 bases aligning to TRBD2. CDR3 length: 15 residues. The V and J ends lost 7 bases and 6 bases, in that order; junction bases with no gene match: 9. CDR1 and CDR2 (germline): LNHDA, SQIVND (reference sequence).

This clonotype was recorded many times. The chain carries TRBV12-3 or TRBV12-4 and TRBJ1-3; D is uncertain. V was shortened by 1 base and J by 5 bases, with 12 bases between the two germline ends. The CDR3 is 15 amino acids. This CDR3 is CASSLVPQARNTIYF. CDR3 in DNA: TGTGCCAGCAGTTTAGTGCCGCAGGCTAGAAACACCATATATTTT.

This clonotype was detected many times. This rearrangement joins TRBV7-9 to TRBJ1-1; 9 nucleotides match TRBD1. Looked up from germline, CDR1 is SEHNR and CDR2 is FQNEAQ (reference sequence). V was clipped by 2 bases and J by 11 bases; unmatched bases: 12. The CDR3 length is 15 residues. The CDR3 sequence: CASSLSSGTGRRAFF. The CDR3 nucleotides read TGTGCCAGCAGCTTATCATCCGGGACAGGGAGACGGGCTTTCTTT.

The CDR3 DNA follows: TGTGCTATGACGGAACCGAACACCGGGGAGCTGTTTTTT. Translation: CAMTEPNTGELFF. The rearrangement joins TRBV19 to TRBJ2-2; D unclear. The CDR3 has 13 residues. Germline CDR1 reads LNHDA; CDR2 reads SQIVND (reference sequence).

This clonotype was recorded at least ten times. The CDR3 sequence: CATSAGTAIKPQHF. The CDR3 DNA reads TGTGCCACCAGTGCCGGGACCGCGATCAAGCCCCAGCATTTT. This chain connects TRBV24-1 to TRBJ1-5; D is perhaps TRBD1 (5 bases). This CDR3 is 14 amino acids long. The germline V gene encodes CDR1 KGHDR and CDR2 SFDVKD. The V end lost 5 bases, the J end lost 8 bases, and 15 bases lay between the germline ends.

This clonotype was recorded many times. The chain links TRBV7-8 to TRBJ1-1; maybe TRBD1 (6 bases). V gave up 3 bases and J gave up 7 bases, with 9 bases separating them. Germline values: CDR1 SGHVS, CDR2 FQNEAQ. This CDR3 is built from 12 residues. CDR3: CASSFTGSEAFF. CDR3 DNA sequence: TGTGCCAGCAGCTTTACAGGGAGTGAAGCTTTCTTT.

This chain uses TRBV6-1 with TRBJ1-5; no definite D call. Trimming took 8 bases from V and 3 from J, leaving 17 bases between them. The V gene's germline CDR1 is MNHNS and CDR2 SASEGT. CDR3 length equals 15 residues. CDR3 DNA: TGTGCCAGCTGCCCATCGAGTGCCACCAATCAGCCCCAGCATTTT. It encodes CASCPSSATNQPQHF.